Only one count was recorded for the clone carrying this T cell receptor (beta chain). Its antigen is currently unknown. This sample was taken from a study of cytomegalovirus exposure and HLA in healthy donors. Study in general: The roughly 120 validation repertoires used the same platform as the 666 first-cohort repertoires, a later analysis reported. Study-wide results and caveats: Specificity for CMV antigens was confirmed in vitro for three of the CMV-associated chains. With high specificity and sensitivity, the classifier reportedly diagnosed cytomegalovirus status.

CDR1 SGHNT and CDR2 YYREEE come from the germline V gene (reference sequence). V shed 2 bases and J 3 bases; nucleotides not matched to a gene: 4. CDR3 length equals 14 residues. The donors were part of the validation cohort, which consisted of about 120 subjects and was separate from the first cohort of about 670 subjects. Here immunoSEQ multiplex PCR was the method, and the copy in TCRdb shows in-frame clones only, minus some. Of fewer than 200,000 clones detected, about 89% appear once; the ten largest clones hold less than 3.5%. The chain combines TRBV5-4 with TRBJ1-2; TRBD1 aligns across 7 bases. This sequence originates from a man aged 18 to 29 in good health and CMV-seropositive. What was sequenced was PBMCs. The CDR3 nucleotides read TGTGCCAGCAGCTTAACAGGGGAGGACTATGGCTACACCTTC. Its protein is CASSLTGEDYGYTF. The full variable domain, its missing parts supplied by reference TRBV5-4 and TRBJ1-2, is ETGVTQSPTHLIKTRGQQVTLRCSSQSGHNTVSWYQQALGQGPQFIFQYYREEENGRGNFPPRFSGLQFPNYSSELNVNALELDDSALYLCASSLTGEDYGYTFGSGTRLTVV.